The clone carrying this TCR beta chain was recorded a few times. Its antigen remains unidentified. Profiling relied on immunoSEQ multiplex PCR, and the TCRdb table lists in-frame clones only, not all of them. Of more than 15,000 clones listed, roughly 82% are singletons. The data were taken from a study of CD4 T cells in relation to SARS-CoV-2 and coronaviruses. Study information: The HLA restriction of the shared crossreactive spike epitopes was mapped.

The unexposed donors gave CD4+ T cells in about 2010-2019, prior to COVID-19. CD4+ T cells were isolated from the cells after around 11 days of culture. As cell numbers allowed, unexposed-donor CD4+ T cells faced SARS-CoV-2 S/N and four cold-coronavirus spikes. On days 3 and 7, cultures got half fresh IL-2 medium. The TCR was taken from a human donor in good health. Sample: CD4+ T cells from PBMCs, cultured in vitro.

The CDR3 is CASSLYFLAQGVEAFF. The CDR3 DNA reads TGTGCCAGCAGCTTGTACTTCTTGGCTCAGGGAGTTGAAGCTTTCTTT. The chain combines TRBV5-5 with TRBJ1-1; D perhaps matches TRBD1 (5 bases). Germline V CDR1 and CDR2: SGHKS, YYEKEE (reference sequence). The length of the CDR3 is 16 residues. V lost 1 base to trimming and J lost 7 bases, with 20 bases between them.